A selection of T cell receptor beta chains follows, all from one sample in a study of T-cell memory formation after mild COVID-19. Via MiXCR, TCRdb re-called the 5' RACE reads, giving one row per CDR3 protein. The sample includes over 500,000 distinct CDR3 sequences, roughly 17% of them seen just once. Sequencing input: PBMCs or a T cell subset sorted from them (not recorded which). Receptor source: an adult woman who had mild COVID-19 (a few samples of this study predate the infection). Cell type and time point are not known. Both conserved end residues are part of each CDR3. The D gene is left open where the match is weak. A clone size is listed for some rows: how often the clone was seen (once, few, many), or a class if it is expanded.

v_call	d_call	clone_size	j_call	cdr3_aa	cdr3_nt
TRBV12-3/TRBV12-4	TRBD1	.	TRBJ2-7	CASSLRAGGEQYF	TGTGCCAGCAGTTTACGGGCAGGGGGCGAGCAGTACTTC
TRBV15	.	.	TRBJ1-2	CATSRDPMEGYYGYTF	TGTGCCACCAGCAGAGATCCAATGGAGGGGTACTATGGCTACACCTTC
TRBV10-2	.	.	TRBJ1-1	CASSESGRTNTEAFF	TGCGCCAGCAGTGAGTCGGGGAGAACGAACACTGAAGCTTTCTTT
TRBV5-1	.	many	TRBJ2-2	CASSLFGTGELFF	TGCGCCAGCAGCTTGTTCGGGACCGGGGAGCTGTTTTTT
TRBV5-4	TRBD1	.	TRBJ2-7	CASSRTGGDEQYF	TGTGCCAGCAGCCGGACAGGGGGCGACGAGCAGTACTTC
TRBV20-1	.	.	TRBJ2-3	CSARDQQRSSTDTQYF	TGCAGTGCTAGAGATCAACAGCGTAGTAGCACAGATACGCAGTATTTT
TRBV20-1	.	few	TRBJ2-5	CSARARQRGRLQETQYF	TGCAGTGCTAGAGCCCGTCAGAGGGGGAGGCTCCAAGAGACCCAGTACTTC
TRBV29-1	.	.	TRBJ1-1	CSAPHLENTEAFF	TGCAGCGCTCCACATCTGGAGAACACTGAAGCTTTCTTT
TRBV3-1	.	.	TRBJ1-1	CASSQGTVGFF	TGTGCCAGCAGCCAAGGGACCGTGGGATTCTTT
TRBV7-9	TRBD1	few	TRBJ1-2	CASSKGQGASGYTF	TGTGCCAGCAGCAAGGGACAGGGGGCTTCTGGCTACACCTTC
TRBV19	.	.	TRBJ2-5	CASSTRSYTGTWSETQYF	TGTGCCAGTAGTACTCGCAGCTACACCGGGACGTGGTCAGAGACCCAGTACTTC
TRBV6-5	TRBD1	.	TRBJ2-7	CASGSRTGGSNEQYF	TGTGCCAGCGGCTCACGGACAGGGGGTAGTAACGAGCAGTACTTC
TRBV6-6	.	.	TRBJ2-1	CASSYDRGVANEQFF	TGTGCCAGCAGTTACGATCGGGGCGTGGCAAATGAGCAGTTCTTC
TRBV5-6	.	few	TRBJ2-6	CASQWAPGANVLTF	TGTGCCTCCCAATGGGCCCCGGGGGCCAACGTCCTGACTTTC
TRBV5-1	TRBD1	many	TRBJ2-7	CASSPTTGGEEQYF	TGCGCCAGCAGCCCCACGACAGGGGGCGAGGAGCAGTACTTC
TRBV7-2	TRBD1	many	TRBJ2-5	CASSEIDRGVQETQYF	TGTGCCAGCAGCGAAATCGACAGGGGTGTCCAAGAGACCCAGTACTTC
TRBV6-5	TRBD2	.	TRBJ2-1	CASSYSSSGSSYNEQFF	TGTGCCAGCAGTTACTCAAGTAGCGGGAGCTCCTACAATGAGCAGTTCTTC
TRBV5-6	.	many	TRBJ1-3	CASSLLGAGNTIYF	TGTGCCAGCAGCTTGCTAGGGGCTGGAAACACCATATATTTT
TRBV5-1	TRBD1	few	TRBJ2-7	CASSYYQGQGNEQYF	TGCGCCAGCAGCTACTATCAGGGACAGGGGAACGAGCAGTACTTC
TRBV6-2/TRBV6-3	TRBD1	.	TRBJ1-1	CASQKTGVRGGNTEAFF	TGTGCCAGCCAGAAGACAGGGGTTCGGGGGGGTAACACTGAAGCTTTCTTT
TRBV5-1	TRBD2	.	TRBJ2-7	CASSLVAGGAYEQYF	TGCGCCAGCAGCTTGGTGGCGGGAGGAGCCTACGAGCAGTACTTC
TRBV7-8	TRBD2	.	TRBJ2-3	CASSFGLAGGPLDTQYF	TGTGCCAGCAGCTTCGGACTAGCGGGAGGGCCATTAGATACGCAGTATTTT
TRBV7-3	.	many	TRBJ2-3	CASSLTGDTQYF	TGTGCCAGCAGCTTAACAGGGGATACGCAGTATTTT
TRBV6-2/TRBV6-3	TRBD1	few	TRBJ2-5	CASSPGQGLEETQYF	TGTGCCAGCAGCCCTGGACAGGGGTTAGAGGAGACCCAGTACTTC